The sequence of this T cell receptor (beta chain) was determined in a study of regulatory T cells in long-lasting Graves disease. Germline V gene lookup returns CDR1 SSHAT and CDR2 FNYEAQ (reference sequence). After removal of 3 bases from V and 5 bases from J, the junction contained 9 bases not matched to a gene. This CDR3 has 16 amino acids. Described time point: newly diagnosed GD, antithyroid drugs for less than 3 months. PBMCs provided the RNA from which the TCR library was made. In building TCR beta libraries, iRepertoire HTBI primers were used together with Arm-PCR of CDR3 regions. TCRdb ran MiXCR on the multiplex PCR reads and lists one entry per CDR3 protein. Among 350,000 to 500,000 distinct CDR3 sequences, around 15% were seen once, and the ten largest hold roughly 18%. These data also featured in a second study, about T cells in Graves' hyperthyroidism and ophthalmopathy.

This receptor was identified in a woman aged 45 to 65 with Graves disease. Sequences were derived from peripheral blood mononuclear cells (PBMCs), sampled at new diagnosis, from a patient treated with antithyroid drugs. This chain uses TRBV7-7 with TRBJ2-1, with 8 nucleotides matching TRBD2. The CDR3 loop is CASSLSAGGGDNEQFF. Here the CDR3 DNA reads TGTGCCAGCAGCTTGTCGGCGGGAGGTGGCGACAATGAGCAGTTCTTC.